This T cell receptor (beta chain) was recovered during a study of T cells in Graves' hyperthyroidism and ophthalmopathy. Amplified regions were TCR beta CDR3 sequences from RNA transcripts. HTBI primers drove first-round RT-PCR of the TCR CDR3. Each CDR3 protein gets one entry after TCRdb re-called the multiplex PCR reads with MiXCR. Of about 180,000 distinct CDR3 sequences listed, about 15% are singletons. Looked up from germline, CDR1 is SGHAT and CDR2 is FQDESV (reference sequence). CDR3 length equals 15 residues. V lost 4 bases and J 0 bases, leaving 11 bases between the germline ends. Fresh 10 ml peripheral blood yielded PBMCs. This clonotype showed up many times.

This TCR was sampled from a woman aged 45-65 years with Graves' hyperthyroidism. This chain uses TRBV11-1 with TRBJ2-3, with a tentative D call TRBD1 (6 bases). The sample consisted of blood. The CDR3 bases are TGTGCCAGCAGCTCTGACAGGTTTAGCACAGATACGCAGTATTTT. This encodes CASSSDRFSTDTQYF.